The sequence of this TCR beta chain was determined in a study of cytomegalovirus exposure and HLA in healthy donors. Study-wide results and limits: Cytomegalovirus-associated TCR beta chains were listed, numbering roughly 150. In vitro data verified a few CMV-associated chains as specific for CMV antigens.

The germline CDR1 and CDR2 sequences are SNHLY and FYNNEI. The length of the CDR3 is 14 residues. V was shortened by 7 bases and J by 2 bases, with 15 bases between the two germline ends. Regarding this clone: No antigen is known for it.

Clones were sequenced by immunoSEQ multiplex PCR, and TCRdb holds only the in-frame ones, with some missing. The table shows some 120,000 clones, with almost 90% occurring only once. This rearrangement joins TRBV2 to TRBJ2-7; weak D call: TRBD1 (6 bases). The TCR sequence derives from a young man in good health and CMV-seronegative. Sample: PBMCs. CDR3 sequence: CASITNRDPYEQYF. In DNA, the CDR3 is TGTGCCAGCATTACGAACAGGGACCCCTACGAGCAGTACTTC.